This entry lists 15 T cell receptor beta chains sequenced from one sample in a study of blood T cell repertoires in COVID-19. Clones were sequenced by immunoSEQ multiplex PCR, and TCRdb holds only the in-frame ones, with some missing. The table has 650,000 to 800,000 clones, approximately 90% seen once. The specimen was peripheral blood. The receptors originated from a woman younger than 30 with acute or convalescent COVID-19.

V usage is TRBV3-1 (or the pseudogene TRBV3-2) and J usage is TRBJ1-1; 9 positions match TRBD1. This CDR3 spans 14 amino acids. J was trimmed by 6 bases and V by 3 bases; bases with no gene match: 5. Germline CDR1 LGHDT, CDR2 YNNKEL (reference sequence). For the CDR3, the DNA is TGTGCCAGCAGCCAGAGGACAGGGGTAGCTGAAGCTTTCTTT. Amino acids: CASSQRTGVAEAFF.

This clone was observed a handful of times. The V gene is TRBV5-1, the J gene TRBJ2-2; 8 bases agree with TRBD2. The CDR3 is made up of 15 amino acids. The germline V gene has CDR1 SGHRS and CDR2 YFSETQ. The ends lost 4 bases at V and 5 bases at J; junction bases unmatched: 7. The DNA for the CDR3 is TGCGCCAGCAGCGTCGGGGGGGCTCGGACCGGGGAGCTGTTTTTT. It yields the protein CASSVGGARTGELFF.

J is TRBJ1-1 and V is TRBV14; D is ambiguous. CDR3 size: 13 residues. CDR1 is SGHDN, CDR2 FVKESK, per germline. Trimming removed 2 bases at V and 3 bases at J, with 7 bases between. CDR3 nucleotides: TGTGCCAGCAGCCAAATCGGAGACACTGAAGCTTTCTTT. Encoded protein: CASSQIGDTEAFF. Variable domain in full (rest from reference TRBV14 and TRBJ1-1): EAGVTQFPSHSVIEKGQTVTLRCDPISGHDNLYWYRRVMGKEIKFLLHFVKESKQDESGMPNNRFLAERTGGTYSTLKVQPAELEDSGVYFCASSQIGDTEAFFGQGTRLTVV.

Comment on this clone: One junction end disagrees with the germline gene, perhaps due to a read error. The chain is built from TRBV30 and TRBJ1-2, with 8 bases that match TRBD1. The CDR3 extends over 15 amino acids. Germline V gene sequence: CDR1 GTSNPN, CDR2 SVGIG (reference sequence). The CDR3 here is CTWSLGQGAAYGYTF. CDR3 sequence (DNA): TGTACCTGGAGTTTGGGGCAGGGGGCCGCCTATGGCTACACCTTC.

This rearrangement joins TRBV7-2 to TRBJ2-3, with D unresolved. Per germline, CDR1 SGHTA and CDR2 FQGNSA. The length of the CDR3 is 14 residues. Trimming pared 0 bases from V and 0 bases from J, leaving 4 bases between. CDR3 residues: CASSLARSTDTQYF. CDR3 nucleotide sequence: TGTGCCAGCAGCTTAGCGCGGAGCACAGATACGCAGTATTTT.

Concerning this clone: Other DNA sequences in this specimen translate into the identical CDR3. J is TRBJ1-2 and V is TRBV5-5, with TRBD1 matching 7 bases. Trimming took 0 bases from V and 8 from J; bases not matched to a gene: 4. CDR1 is SGHKS, CDR2 YYEKEE, per germline (reference sequence). The CDR3 length is 13 residues. The CDR3 spells CASSLGQGFGYTF. CDR3 bases: TGTGCCAGCAGCTTGGGACAGGGTTTCGGCTACACCTTC.

The rearrangement joins TRBV27 to TRBJ2-7; TRBD2 is a possible D gene (6 bases). CDR3 length: 15 residues. Trimming stripped 5 bases from V and 0 bases from J, with 14 bases between. Germline lookup yields CDR1 MNHEY and CDR2 SMNVEV (reference sequence). The CDR3 sequence is CASSIAGTPSYEQYF. CDR3 bases: TGTGCCAGCAGTATCGCCGGGACTCCCTCCTACGAGCAGTACTTC.

The CDR3 spells CASRRGPGLYGYTF. For the CDR3, the DNA is TGTGCCAGTAGAAGGGGCCCGGGACTCTATGGCTACACCTTC. V and J are TRBV19 and TRBJ1-2; possible D gene TRBD1, 5 bases. Germline V gene sequence: CDR1 LNHDA, CDR2 SQIVND (reference sequence). V was trimmed by 6 bases and J by 4 bases, leaving 15 bases between them. There are 14 residues in the CDR3.

V gene TRBV10-2 combines with J gene TRBJ1-1; 7 bases match TRBD1. The CDR3 is 13 residues long. Germline V gene sequence: CDR1 WSHSY, CDR2 SAAADI. V trimming: 6 bases; J trimming: 5 bases; junction bases outside the gene matches: 6. CDR3 residues: CASSPGTATEAFF. The CDR3 DNA reads TGCGCCAGCAGCCCCGGGACAGCTACTGAAGCTTTCTTT.

This clone was detected once. The same CDR3 also results from other DNA sequences found in this sample. The rearrangement joins TRBV29-1 to TRBJ1-2, with TRBD1 matching 8 bases. V shed 6 bases, J shed 8 bases, and the junction held 11 bases outside the gene matches. CDR1 is SQVTM, CDR2 ANQGSEA, per germline. CDR3 length: 13 amino acids. The CDR3 bases are TGCAGCGTCGATAGGACAGGGCTAGGAGGCTACACCTTC. This gives the protein CSVDRTGLGGYTF.

This clone was detected only a few times. The chain employs TRBV7-9 and TRBJ2-7, with D perhaps matching TRBD2 (5 bases). The CDR3 length is 14 residues. The germline V and J ends were trimmed by 1 base and 5 bases, with 12 bases remaining between them. CDR1 SEHNR and CDR2 FQNEAQ come from the germline V gene (reference sequence). The CDR3 DNA sequence: TGTGCCAGCAGCTTAGAGAGGGTTACTCACGAGCAGTACTTC. Residues: CASSLERVTHEQYF.

This clone was observed a few times. The CDR3 region has the DNA TGTGCCAGCTCAACCAACAGGGGGCGGGATTCACCCCTCCACTTT. Protein product: CASSTNRGRDSPLHF. The chain combines TRBV18 with TRBJ1-6; 9 bases map to TRBD1. V trimming: 5 bases; J trimming: 8 bases; junction bases outside the gene matches: 7. The V gene's germline CDR1 is KGHSH and CDR2 LQKENI. CDR3 length: 15 amino acids.

V and J are TRBV2 and TRBJ1-3; no definite D call. The CDR3 is 14 amino acids. V was cut by 4 bases and J by 3 bases, with 10 bases left in between. CDR1 and CDR2 from the germline V gene are SNHLY and FYNNEI. Written as DNA, the CDR3 is TGTGCCAGCAGTGCAACTAGATTTGGAAACACCATATATTTT. This sequence encodes CASSATRFGNTIYF.

The chain links TRBV5-4 to TRBJ2-6; 11 nucleotides align to TRBD1. Germline loops: CDR1 SGHNT, CDR2 YYREEE (reference sequence). Trimming removed 4 bases from V and 0 bases from J; junction bases left unmatched: 6. This CDR3 is 18 amino acids long. CDR3 in amino acids: CASSPGQGVPSGANVLTF. The CDR3 DNA follows: TGTGCCAGCAGCCCGGGACAGGGGGTCCCCTCTGGGGCCAACGTCCTGACTTTC.

CDR3 residues: CASSFNAGSGEQYF. The CDR3 DNA reads TGTGCCAGCAGTTTTAATGCAGGGAGCGGGGAGCAGTACTTC. The genes are TRBV27 and TRBJ2-7; possible D gene TRBD2, 6 bases. In germline, CDR1 is MNHEY, CDR2 SMNVEV (reference sequence). V was cut by 3 bases and J by 7 bases, with 16 bases left in between. The CDR3 is 14 residues long.